The 13 T cell receptor beta chains given below trace back to one sample, sequenced in a study of blood T cell repertoires in COVID-19. Only in-frame clones appear in the TCRdb table, and some are missing; sequencing was by immunoSEQ multiplex PCR. The sample holds over 65,000 clones, approximately 80% seen once. The sequencing sample was made of peripheral blood. The receptor source for this set is a man older than 75 with active COVID-19.

This chain joins TRBV11-2 and TRBJ1-3; D possibly corresponds to TRBD1 (6 bases). The CDR3 loop spans 15 amino acids. With 6 bases removed from V and 1 base from J, the gap between germline ends came to 13 bases. Germline lookup yields CDR1 SGHAT and CDR2 FQNNGV. The CDR3 nucleotides are TGTGCCAGCAGTTACAGGGCCCAGTCTGGAAACACCATATATTTT. Translating gives CASSYRAQSGNTIYF.

The chain links TRBV18 to TRBJ2-7; maybe TRBD1 (5 bases). Germline values: CDR1 KGHSH, CDR2 LQKENI. Deletions cut 5 bases from V and 0 bases from J, with 8 bases between. The CDR3 runs 13 residues. The CDR3 DNA is TGTGCCAGCTCAGGACAAGCCTCCTACGAGCAGTACTTC. Its protein product is CASSGQASYEQYF.

The J gene is TRBJ2-3, the V gene TRBV18; a weak D match, TRBD2 (5 bases). This CDR3 comprises 18 residues. The V gene lost 0 bases and the J gene lost 3 bases, with 19 bases spanning the gap. CDR1 KGHSH and CDR2 LQKENI come from the germline V gene. The DNA for the CDR3 is TGTGCCAGCTCACCACCGGGCGAAACGATCCGAGGGACAGATACGCAGTATTTT. Protein product: CASSPPGETIRGTDTQYF.

The chain joins TRBV9 to TRBJ2-1, with 14 positions matching TRBD2. With V trimmed by 2 bases and J by 10 bases, 2 bases remained unmatched. The CDR3 extends over 14 amino acids. Germline V CDR1 and CDR2: SGDLS, YYNGEE. The chain's CDR3 is CASSVRTSGGEQFF. Written as DNA, the CDR3 is TGTGCCAGCAGCGTTCGGACTAGCGGGGGGGAGCAGTTCTTC.

This sequence joins TRBV28 and TRBJ2-3; 12 positions agree with TRBD2. CDR1 is MDHEN and CDR2 is SYDVKM in the germline V gene. The CDR3 consists of 16 residues. V was pared by 5 bases and J by 4 bases, with 7 bases of the junction left unmatched. The CDR3 DNA reads as TGTGCCAGCAGTAACGGACTAGCGGGATTTGCAGATACGCAGTATTTT. It encodes CASSNGLAGFADTQYF.

The chain joins TRBV4-1 to TRBJ1-5; 7 nucleotides line up with TRBD1. With V trimmed by 4 bases and J by 2 bases, 2 bases remained unmatched. The CDR3 runs 14 residues. The germline V gene encodes CDR1 MGHRA and CDR2 YSYEKL. CDR3 DNA: TGCGCCAGCAGCCGAGACAGGGGCAATCAGCCCCAGCATTTT. Translated: CASSRDRGNQPQHF.

The chain carries TRBV11-1 and TRBJ2-1; 10 nucleotides align to TRBD1. After removal of 5 bases from V and 6 bases from J, the junction contained 10 bases not matched to a gene. CDR1 and CDR2 from the germline V gene are SGHAT and FQDESV (reference sequence). The CDR3 extends over 16 amino acids. The CDR3 DNA is TGTGCCAGCAGCCCAACTGGACAGGGGGGGATCAATGAGCAGTTCTTC. Protein sequence: CASSPTGQGGINEQFF.

The chain has TRBV27 and TRBJ1-4, with 9 bases that match TRBD1. Germline V gives CDR1 MNHEY, CDR2 SMNVEV (reference sequence). The V and J ends lost 6 bases and 8 bases, in that order; junction bases with no gene match: 13. The CDR3 is 16 residues long. This CDR3 is CASSFSTGTGSEKLFF. CDR3 sequence (DNA): TGTGCCAGCAGCTTTTCCACCGGGACAGGGTCGGAAAAACTGTTTTTT.

V gene TRBV11-1 combines with J gene TRBJ1-6, with 8 bases fitting TRBD1. Germline V gene data show CDR1 as SGHAT and CDR2 as FQDESV (reference sequence). There are 14 residues in the CDR3. V lost 5 bases, J lost 7 bases, and 4 bases stayed unmatched. The CDR3 bases are TGTGCCAGCAGCCGGACAGGGAACAATTCACCCCTCCACTTT. Its protein is CASSRTGNNSPLHF.

The chain carries TRBV29-1 and TRBJ2-1, with D possibly matching TRBD1 (7 bases). The CDR3 runs 14 residues. Germline CDR1 and CDR2: SQVTM and ANQGSEA. V was trimmed by 4 bases and J by 9 bases, leaving 19 bases between them. In DNA, the CDR3 is TGCAGCGTTGTGGAACTGCGGGACAGAAGTGAGCAGTTCTTC. This sequence encodes CSVVELRDRSEQFF.

The rearrangement joins TRBV20-1 to TRBJ2-7; 7 bases are shared with TRBD1. The CDR3 is 11 amino acids. With 6 bases clipped from V and 5 bases from J, the junction kept 4 bases outside the gene matches. Germline CDR1 is DFQATT and CDR2 is SNEGSKA (reference sequence). For the CDR3, the DNA is TGCAGTGCGCGACAGGGTAACGAGCAGTACTTC. Translating gives CSARQGNEQYF.

This clone has ten or more counts. The rearrangement joins TRBV6-4 to TRBJ2-2, with D uncertain. V was shortened by 4 bases and J by 6 bases, with 15 bases between the two germline ends. Germline V gives CDR1 MRHNA, CDR2 SNTAGT. The CDR3 sequence is 15 residues long. The CDR3 region is CASSVSTGSPGELFF. CDR3 nucleotides: TGTGCCAGCAGTGTGTCTACCGGGTCGCCCGGGGAGCTGTTTTTT.

The chain links TRBV3-1 (or the pseudogene TRBV3-2) to TRBJ2-4, with 9 bases lining up with TRBD2. V lost 6 bases to trimming and J lost 1 base; unmatched junction nucleotides: 4. Germline-derived CDR1 and CDR2 are LGHDT and YNNKEL (reference sequence). The length of the CDR3 is 15 residues. Written as DNA, the CDR3 is TGTGCCAGCAGTCCCAGCGGGGGGGCCAAAAACATTCAGTACTTC. Amino acid sequence: CASSPSGGAKNIQYF.